The clone carrying this TCR beta chain was detected a few times. Its specificity is not known. The source of the sample is a study of beta chain features in type 1 diabetes. With 9 bases clipped from V and 4 bases from J, the junction kept 12 bases outside the gene matches. The germline V gene encodes CDR1 SGHNT and CDR2 YYREEE (reference sequence). The CDR3 covers 15 residues. All of the isolated RNA was reverse transcribed, so expressed TCRB transcripts were sequenced. Clones were read by immunoSEQ multiplex PCR, and TCRdb kept only the in-frame ones, dropping some. The data show around 400,000 clones, with 10% to 15% seen just once and roughly 0.017% held by the top ten. Findings of the study overall: Within patients, naive, central memory and Treg TCRB repertoires seemed more similar than within healthy donors. Among type 1 diabetes patients, VDJ junctions had fewer insertions and more deletions.

The sequence was obtained from a man younger than 35 in good health. The sample taken for sequencing was naive CD4+ T cells from blood. This sequence joins TRBV5-4 and TRBJ2-2, with TRBD1 identical over 7 bases. CDR3 sequence (DNA): TGTGCCACCACGGCTTGGCCAGGGGGCACCGGGGAGCTGTTTTTT. Amino acid sequence: CATTAWPGGTGELFF.